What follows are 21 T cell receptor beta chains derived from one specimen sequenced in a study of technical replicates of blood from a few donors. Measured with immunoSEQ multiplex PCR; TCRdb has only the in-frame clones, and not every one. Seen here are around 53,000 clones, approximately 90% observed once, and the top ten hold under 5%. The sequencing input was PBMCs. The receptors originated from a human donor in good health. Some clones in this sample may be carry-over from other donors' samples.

The CDR3 coding sequence is TGTGCCAGCTCCCGCATGAGGGATTCACCCCTCCACTTT. Protein product: CASSRMRDSPLHF. The chain links TRBV18 to TRBJ1-6; D is undetermined. The germline V gene encodes CDR1 KGHSH and CDR2 LQKENI. The V end was cut by 6 bases, the J end by 8 bases, with 11 bases between. CDR3 length: 13 residues.

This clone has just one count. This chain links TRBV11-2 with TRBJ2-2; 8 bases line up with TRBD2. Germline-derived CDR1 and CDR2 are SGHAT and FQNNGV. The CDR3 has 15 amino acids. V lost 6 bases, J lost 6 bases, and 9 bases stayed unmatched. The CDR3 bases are TGTGCCAGCAGGTCCGGGACTAGTCCTTCCGGGGAGCTGTTTTTT. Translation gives CASRSGTSPSGELFF.

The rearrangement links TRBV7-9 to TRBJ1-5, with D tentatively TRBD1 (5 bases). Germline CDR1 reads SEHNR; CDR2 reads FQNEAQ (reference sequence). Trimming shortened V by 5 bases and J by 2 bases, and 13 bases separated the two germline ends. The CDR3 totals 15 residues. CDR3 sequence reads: CASSGRGEGNQPQHF. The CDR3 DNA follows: TGTGCCAGCAGCGGGAGGGGTGAAGGCAATCAGCCCCAGCATTTT.

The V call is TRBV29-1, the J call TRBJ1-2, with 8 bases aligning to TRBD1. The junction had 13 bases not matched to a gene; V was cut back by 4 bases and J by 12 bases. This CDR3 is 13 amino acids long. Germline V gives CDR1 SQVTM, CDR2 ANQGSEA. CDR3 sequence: CSVALPGGAGDTF. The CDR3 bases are TGCAGCGTTGCCCTTCCAGGGGGCGCTGGGGACACCTTC.

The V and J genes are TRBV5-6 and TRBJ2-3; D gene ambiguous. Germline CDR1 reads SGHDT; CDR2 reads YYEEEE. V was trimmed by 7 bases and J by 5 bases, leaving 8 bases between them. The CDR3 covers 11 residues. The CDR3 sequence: CASVYRDTQYF. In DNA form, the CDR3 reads TGTGCCAGCGTTTATAGAGATACGCAGTATTTT. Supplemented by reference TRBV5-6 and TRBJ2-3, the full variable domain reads DAGVTQSPTHLIKTRGQQVTLRCSPKSGHDTVSWYQQALGQGPQFIFQYYEEEERQRGNFPDRFSGHQFPNYSSELNVNALLLGDSALYLCASVYRDTQYFGPGTRLTVL.

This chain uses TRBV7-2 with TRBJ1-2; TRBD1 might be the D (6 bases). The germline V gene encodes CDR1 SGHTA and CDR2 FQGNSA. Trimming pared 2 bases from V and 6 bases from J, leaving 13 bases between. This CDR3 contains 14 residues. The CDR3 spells CASSLSPRGNGYTF. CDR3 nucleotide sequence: TGTGCCAGCAGCTTATCCCCCAGGGGTAATGGCTACACCTTC.

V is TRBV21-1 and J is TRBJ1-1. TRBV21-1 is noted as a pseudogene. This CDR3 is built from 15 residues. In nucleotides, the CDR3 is TGTGCCAGCACAATGACGGCGACGGGGAACACTGAAGCTTTCTTT. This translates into CASTMTATGNTEAFF.

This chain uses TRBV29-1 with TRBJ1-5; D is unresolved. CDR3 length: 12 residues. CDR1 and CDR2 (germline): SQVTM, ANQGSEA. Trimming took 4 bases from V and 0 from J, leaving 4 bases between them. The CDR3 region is CSVGGSNQPQHF. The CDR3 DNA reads TGCAGCGTTGGCGGTAGCAATCAGCCCCAGCATTTT.

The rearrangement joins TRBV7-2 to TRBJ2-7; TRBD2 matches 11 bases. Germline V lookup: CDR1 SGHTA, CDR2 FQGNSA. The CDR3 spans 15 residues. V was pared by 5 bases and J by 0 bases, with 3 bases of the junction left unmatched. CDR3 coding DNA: TGTGCCAGCAGCCCAACTAGCGGGGGCTCCTACGAGCAGTACTTC. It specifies CASSPTSGGSYEQYF.

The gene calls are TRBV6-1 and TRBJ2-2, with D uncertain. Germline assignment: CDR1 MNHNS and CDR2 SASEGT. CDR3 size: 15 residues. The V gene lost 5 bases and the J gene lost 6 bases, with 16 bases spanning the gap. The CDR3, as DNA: TGTGCCAGCAGTTTCTTCTATACCGGGTCCGGGGAGCTGTTTTTT. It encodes CASSFFYTGSGELFF.

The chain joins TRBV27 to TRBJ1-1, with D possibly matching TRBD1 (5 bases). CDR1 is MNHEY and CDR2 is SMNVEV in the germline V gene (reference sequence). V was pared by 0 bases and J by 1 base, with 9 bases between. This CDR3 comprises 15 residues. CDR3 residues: CASSLSDTSNTEAFF. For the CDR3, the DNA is TGTGCCAGCAGTTTATCGGACACGTCGAACACTGAAGCTTTCTTT.

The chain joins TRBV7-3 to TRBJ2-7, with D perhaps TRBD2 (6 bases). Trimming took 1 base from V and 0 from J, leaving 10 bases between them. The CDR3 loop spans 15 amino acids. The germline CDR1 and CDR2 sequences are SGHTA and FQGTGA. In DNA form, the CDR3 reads TGTGCCAGCAGCTTAATCGGGGGAAGCTCCTACGAGCAGTACTTC. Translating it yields CASSLIGGSSYEQYF. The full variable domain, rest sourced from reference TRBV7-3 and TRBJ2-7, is GAGVSQTPSNKVTEKGKYVELRCDPISGHTALYWYRQSLGQGPEFLIYFQGTGAADDSGLPNDRFFAVRPEGSVSTLKIQRTERGDSAVYLCASSLIGGSSYEQYFGPGTRLTVT.

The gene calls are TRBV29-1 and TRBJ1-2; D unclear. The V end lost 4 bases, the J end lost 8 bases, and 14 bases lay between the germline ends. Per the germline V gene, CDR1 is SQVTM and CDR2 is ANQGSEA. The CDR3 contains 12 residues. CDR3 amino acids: CSVGSQWEGYTF. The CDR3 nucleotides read TGCAGCGTTGGATCACAGTGGGAGGGCTACACCTTC. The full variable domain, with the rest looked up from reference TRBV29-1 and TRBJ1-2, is SAVISQKPSRDICQRGTSLTIQCQVDSQVTMMFWYRQQPGQSLTLIATANQGSEATYESGFVIDKFPISRPNLTFSTLTVSNMSPEDSSIYLCSVGSQWEGYTFGSGTRLTVV.

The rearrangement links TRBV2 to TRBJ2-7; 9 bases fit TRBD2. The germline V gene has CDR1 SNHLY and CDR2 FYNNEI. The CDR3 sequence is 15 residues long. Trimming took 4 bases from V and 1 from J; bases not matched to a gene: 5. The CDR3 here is CASSVPLAGSYEQYF. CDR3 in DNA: TGTGCCAGCAGTGTCCCGCTAGCGGGGTCCTACGAGCAGTACTTC.

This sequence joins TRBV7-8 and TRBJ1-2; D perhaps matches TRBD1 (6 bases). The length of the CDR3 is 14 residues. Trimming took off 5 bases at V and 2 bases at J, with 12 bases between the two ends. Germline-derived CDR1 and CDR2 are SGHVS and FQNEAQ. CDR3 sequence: CASSTSRGNYGYTF. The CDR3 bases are TGTGCCAGCAGCACCTCCAGGGGCAACTATGGCTACACCTTC. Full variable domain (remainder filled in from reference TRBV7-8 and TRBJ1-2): GAGVSQSPRYKVAKRGQDVALRCDPISGHVSLFWYQQALGQGPEFLTYFQNEAQLDKSGLPSDRFFAERPEGSVSTLKIQRTQQEDSAVYLCASSTSRGNYGYTFGSGTRLTVV.

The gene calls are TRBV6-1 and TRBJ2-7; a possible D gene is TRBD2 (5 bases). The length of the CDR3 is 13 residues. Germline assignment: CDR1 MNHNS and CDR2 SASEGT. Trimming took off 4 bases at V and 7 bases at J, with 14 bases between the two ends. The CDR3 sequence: CASSADWANEQYF. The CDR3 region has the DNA TGTGCCAGCAGTGCGGACTGGGCTAATGAGCAGTACTTC.

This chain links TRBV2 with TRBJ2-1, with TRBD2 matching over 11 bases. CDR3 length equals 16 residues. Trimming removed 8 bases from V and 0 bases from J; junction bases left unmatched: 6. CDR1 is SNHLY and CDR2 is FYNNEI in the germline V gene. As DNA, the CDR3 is TGTGCCAGCGCTAGCGGGAGGCTGAGCTCCTACAATGAGCAGTTCTTC. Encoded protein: CASASGRLSSYNEQFF.

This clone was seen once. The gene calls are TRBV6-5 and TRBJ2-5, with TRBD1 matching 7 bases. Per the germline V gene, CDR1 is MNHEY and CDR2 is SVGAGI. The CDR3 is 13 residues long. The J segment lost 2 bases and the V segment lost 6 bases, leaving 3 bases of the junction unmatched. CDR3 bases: TGTGCCAGCAGCGCGACAGGGCAAGAGACCCAGTACTTC. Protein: CASSATGQETQYF.

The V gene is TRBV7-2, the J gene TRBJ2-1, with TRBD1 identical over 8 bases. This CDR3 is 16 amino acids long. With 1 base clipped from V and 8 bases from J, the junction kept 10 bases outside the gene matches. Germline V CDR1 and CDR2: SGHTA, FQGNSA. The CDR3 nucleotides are TGTGCCAGCAGCTTAGTTCCGGGACAGGTTGTCGATGAGCAGTTCTTC. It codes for CASSLVPGQVVDEQFF.

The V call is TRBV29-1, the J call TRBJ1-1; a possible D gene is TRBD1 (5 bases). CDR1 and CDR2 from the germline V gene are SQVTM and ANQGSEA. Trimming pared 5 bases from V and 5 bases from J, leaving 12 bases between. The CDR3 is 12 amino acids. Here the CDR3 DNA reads TGCAGCGTTATGGGGGGGTGGACTGAAGCTTTCTTT. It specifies CSVMGGWTEAFF.

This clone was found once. The CDR3 coding sequence is TGTGCCAGCAGCTTCGGGACAGGGGGGGAAGCTTTCTTT. Translating it yields CASSFGTGGEAFF. The rearrangement links TRBV7-9 to TRBJ1-1; 11 nucleotides agree with TRBD1. The CDR3 has 13 residues. CDR1 is SEHNR and CDR2 is FQNEAQ in the germline V gene (reference sequence). Trimming cost V 3 bases and J 8 bases; bases outside gene matches: 2.